The next 13 T cell receptor beta chains were all read from a single sample in a study of blood T cell repertoires in COVID-19. Assay used: immunoSEQ multiplex PCR; TCRdb lists only in-frame clones, some missing. The sample shows around 270,000 clones, approximately 86% of them seen only once. The material sequenced was peripheral blood. These receptors were taken from a man aged 40-49 years who had recovered from COVID-19.

This chain uses TRBV7-2 with TRBJ2-7, with a weak D call TRBD2 (7 bases). V was cut by 1 base and J by 6 bases, with 19 bases left in between. Germline-derived CDR1 and CDR2 are SGHTA and FQGNSA. This CDR3 comprises 16 residues. The CDR3 DNA is TGTGCCAGCAGCTTAGGCGGCGGGGGCCCAGGTCGCGAGCAGTACTTC. Translation: CASSLGGGGPGREQYF.

The chain links TRBV30 to TRBJ1-1, with TRBD1 as a possible D gene (6 bases). V shed 1 base and J shed 1 base, with 10 bases lying between them. The CDR3 totals 14 residues. Germline V gene sequence: CDR1 GTSNPN, CDR2 SVGIG (reference sequence). CDR3 region: CAWSAGQRNTEAFF. In nucleotides, the CDR3 is TGTGCCTGGAGTGCGGGACAACGGAACACTGAAGCTTTCTTT.

The gene calls are TRBV11-2 and TRBJ1-1; D is perhaps TRBD1 (6 bases). The germline V gene encodes CDR1 SGHAT and CDR2 FQNNGV. Trimming removed 4 bases from V and 4 bases from J, with 10 bases in between. This CDR3 spans 13 amino acids. CDR3 sequence reads: CASSSGQFTEAFF. CDR3 in DNA: TGTGCCAGCAGCTCCGGACAGTTCACTGAAGCTTTCTTT.

This rearrangement joins TRBV10-1 to TRBJ2-3; D not resolved. This CDR3 is built from 11 residues. Germline assignment: CDR1 WNHNN and CDR2 SYGVQD (reference sequence). V lost 4 bases and J lost 4, with 3 bases in between. The CDR3 DNA reads TGCGCCAGCAGTGCAGCAGATACGCAGTATTTT. Amino acid sequence: CASSAADTQYF.

V usage is TRBV9 and J usage is TRBJ2-7, with 12 bases that match TRBD2. Germline CDR1 is SGDLS and CDR2 is YYNGEE. Trimming removed 4 bases from V and 3 bases from J; junction bases left unmatched: 14. The CDR3 sequence is 18 residues long. This CDR3 is CASSRGTSGWNELYEQYF. The CDR3 nucleotides are TGTGCCAGCAGCCGAGGGACTAGCGGGTGGAACGAGCTCTACGAGCAGTACTTC. The whole variable domain, filled in from reference TRBV9 and TRBJ2-7, reads DSGVTQTPKHLITATGQRVTLRCSPRSGDLSVYWYQQSLDQGLQFLIQYYNGEERAKGNILERFSAQQFPDLHSELNLSSLELGDSALYFCASSRGTSGWNELYEQYFGPGTRLTVT.

This rearrangement joins TRBV7-8 to TRBJ2-4; TRBD2 matches 10 bases. J lost 13 bases, V lost 1 base, and 19 bases had no gene match. This CDR3 comprises 18 residues. Looked up from germline, CDR1 is SGHVS and CDR2 is FQNEAQ. CDR3 sequence reads: CASSLESRTSGRRGHQYF. CDR3 in DNA: TGTGCCAGCAGCTTAGAATCCCGGACTAGCGGCCGCCGGGGGCACCAGTACTTC. Based on the CDR3 plus reference TRBV7-8 and TRBJ2-4, the full variable domain is GAGVSQSPRYKVAKRGQDVALRCDPISGHVSLFWYQQALGQGPEFLTYFQNEAQLDKSGLPSDRFFAERPEGSVSTLKIQRTQQEDSAVYLCASSLESRTSGRRGHQYFGAGTRLSVL.

This clone was recorded only once. The genes are TRBV19 and TRBJ2-7, with 9 bases matching TRBD1. The trim removed 2 bases at V and 4 bases at J, leaving 6 bases unmatched. Germline V gene data show CDR1 as LNHDA and CDR2 as SQIVND (reference sequence). This CDR3 spans 15 amino acids. This CDR3 is CASSIMGTGIYEQYF. In DNA, the CDR3 is TGTGCCAGTAGTATAATGGGGACAGGGATTTACGAGCAGTACTTC.

The rearrangement links TRBV2 to TRBJ2-1, with 9 bases lining up with TRBD1. The CDR3 runs to 15 residues. J gave up 5 bases and V 6 bases, and 8 bases lay outside the gene matches. Germline loops: CDR1 SNHLY, CDR2 FYNNEI. CDR3 in amino acids: CASRERTGVNNEQFF. In nucleotides, the CDR3 is TGTGCCAGCAGGGAAAGGACAGGGGTTAACAATGAGCAGTTCTTC.

This sequence joins TRBV9 and TRBJ1-4; tentatively, D is TRBD1 (6 bases). The CDR3 spans 14 residues. Trimming stripped 4 bases from V and 5 bases from J, with 12 bases between. Germline V CDR1 and CDR2: SGDLS, YYNGEE. In DNA form, the CDR3 reads TGTGCCAGCAGCCCAGGGGACCCGAATGAAAAACTGTTTTTT. It encodes CASSPGDPNEKLFF.

V gene TRBV18 combines with J gene TRBJ2-1; TRBD1 agrees at 10 bases. After removal of 4 bases from V and 9 bases from J, the junction contained 15 bases not matched to a gene. CDR3 length: 17 residues. The germline V gene encodes CDR1 KGHSH and CDR2 LQKENI. The DNA for the CDR3 is TGTGCCAGCTCACGAAGAGGGACAGGGGTAATTTATGGTGAGCAGTTCTTC. This translates into CASSRRGTGVIYGEQFF. The variable domain in full, with the rest retrieved from reference TRBV18 and TRBJ2-1, is NAGVMQNPRHLVRRRGQEARLRCSPMKGHSHVYWYRQLPEEGLKFMVYLQKENIIDESGMPKERFSAEFPKEGPSILRIQQVVRGDSAAYFCASSRRGTGVIYGEQFFGPGTRLTVL.

The gene calls are TRBV7-9 and TRBJ2-3, with 7 bases matching TRBD1. The CDR3 consists of 15 residues. Per the germline V gene, CDR1 is SEHNR and CDR2 is FQNEAQ (reference sequence). Unmatched junction bases numbered 8, after V lost 5 bases and J lost 3 bases. As DNA, the CDR3 is TGTGCCAGCAGCACCCCGACAGGGTTGACAGATACGCAGTATTTT. Its translation: CASSTPTGLTDTQYF.

The chain has TRBV5-1 and TRBJ2-3, with 11 bases fitting TRBD2. Germline V lookup: CDR1 SGHRS, CDR2 YFSETQ. The CDR3 is 16 residues long. The V and J ends lost 3 bases and 4 bases, in that order; junction bases with no gene match: 7. CDR3: CASSWGSGRGADTQYF. The CDR3, as DNA: TGCGCCAGCAGCTGGGGTAGCGGGAGGGGTGCAGATACGCAGTATTTT. Variable domain in full (rest from reference TRBV5-1 and TRBJ2-3): KAGVTQTPRYLIKTRGQQVTLSCSPISGHRSVSWYQQTPGQGLQFLFEYFSETQRNKGNFPGRFSGRQFSNSRSEMNVSTLELGDSALYLCASSWGSGRGADTQYFGPGTRLTVL.

The chain couples TRBV21-1 to TRBJ2-7; whether TRBD1, the table's D call, matches the DNA was not checked. TRBV21-1 constitutes a pseudogene. CDR3 size: 16 residues. The CDR3 DNA is TGTGCCAGCAGCCACTGCAGGCAGAGATTTTCCTACGAGCAGTACTTC. Translation gives CASSHCRQRFSYEQYF.